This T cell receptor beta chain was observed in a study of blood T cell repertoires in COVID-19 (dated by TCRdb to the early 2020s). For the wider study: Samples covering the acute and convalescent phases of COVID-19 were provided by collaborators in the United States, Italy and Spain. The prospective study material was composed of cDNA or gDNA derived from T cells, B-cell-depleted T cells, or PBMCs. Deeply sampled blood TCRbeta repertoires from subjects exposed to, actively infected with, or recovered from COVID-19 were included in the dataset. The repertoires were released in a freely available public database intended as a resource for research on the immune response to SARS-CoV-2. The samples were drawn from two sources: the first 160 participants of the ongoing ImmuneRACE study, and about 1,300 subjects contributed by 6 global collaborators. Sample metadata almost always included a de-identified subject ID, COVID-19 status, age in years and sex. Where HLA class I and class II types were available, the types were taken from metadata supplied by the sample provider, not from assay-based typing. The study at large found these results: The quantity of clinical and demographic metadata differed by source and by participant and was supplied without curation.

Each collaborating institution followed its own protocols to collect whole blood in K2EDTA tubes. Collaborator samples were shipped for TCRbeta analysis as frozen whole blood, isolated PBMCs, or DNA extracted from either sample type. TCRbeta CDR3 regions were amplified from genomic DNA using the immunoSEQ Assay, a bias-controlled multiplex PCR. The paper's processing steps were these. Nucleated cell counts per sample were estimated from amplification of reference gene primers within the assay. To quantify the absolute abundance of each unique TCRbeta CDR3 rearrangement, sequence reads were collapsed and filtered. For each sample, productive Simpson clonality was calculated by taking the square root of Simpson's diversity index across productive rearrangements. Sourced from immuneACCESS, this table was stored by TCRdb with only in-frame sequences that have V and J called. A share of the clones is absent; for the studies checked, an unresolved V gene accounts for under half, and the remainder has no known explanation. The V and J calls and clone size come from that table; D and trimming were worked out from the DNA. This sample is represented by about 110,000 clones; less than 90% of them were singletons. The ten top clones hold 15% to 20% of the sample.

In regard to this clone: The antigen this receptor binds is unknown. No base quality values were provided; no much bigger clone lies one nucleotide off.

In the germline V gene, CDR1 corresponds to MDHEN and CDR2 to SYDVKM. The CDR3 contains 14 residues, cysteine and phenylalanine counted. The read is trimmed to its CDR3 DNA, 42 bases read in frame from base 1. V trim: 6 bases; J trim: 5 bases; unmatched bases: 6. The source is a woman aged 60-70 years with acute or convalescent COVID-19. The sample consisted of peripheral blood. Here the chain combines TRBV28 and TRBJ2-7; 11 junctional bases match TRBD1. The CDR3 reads CASSRDRGAHEQYF. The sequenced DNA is TGTGCCAGCAGCCGGGACAGGGGGGCTCACGAGCAGTACTTC.